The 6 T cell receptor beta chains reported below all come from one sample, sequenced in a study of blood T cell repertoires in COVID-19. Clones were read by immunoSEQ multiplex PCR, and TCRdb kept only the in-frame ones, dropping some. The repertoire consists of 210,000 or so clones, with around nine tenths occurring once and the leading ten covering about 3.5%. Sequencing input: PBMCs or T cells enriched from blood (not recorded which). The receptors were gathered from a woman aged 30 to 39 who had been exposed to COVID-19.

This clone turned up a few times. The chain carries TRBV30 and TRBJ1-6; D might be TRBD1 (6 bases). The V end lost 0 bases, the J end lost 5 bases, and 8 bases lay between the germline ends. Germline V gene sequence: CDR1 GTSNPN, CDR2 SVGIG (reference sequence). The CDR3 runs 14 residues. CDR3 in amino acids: CAWSVGHDNSPLHF. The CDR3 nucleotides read TGTGCCTGGAGTGTGGGACACGATAATTCACCCCTCCACTTT.

CDR3 coding DNA: TGTGCCAGCAGCTTTCGACAGGGGAATTCACCCCTCCACTTT. Protein product: CASSFRQGNSPLHF. The V and J genes are TRBV5-6 and TRBJ1-6; 8 nucleotides line up with TRBD1. The germline V gene encodes CDR1 SGHDT and CDR2 YYEEEE. The CDR3 loop spans 14 amino acids. V was clipped by 2 bases and J by 7 bases; unmatched bases: 2.

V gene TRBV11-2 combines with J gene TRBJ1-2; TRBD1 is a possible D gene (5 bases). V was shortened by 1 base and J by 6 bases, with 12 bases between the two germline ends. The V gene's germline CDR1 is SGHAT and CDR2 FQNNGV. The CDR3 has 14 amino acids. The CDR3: CASSLVQGGNGYTF. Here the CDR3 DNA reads TGTGCCAGCAGCTTAGTTCAGGGTGGAAATGGCTACACCTTC.

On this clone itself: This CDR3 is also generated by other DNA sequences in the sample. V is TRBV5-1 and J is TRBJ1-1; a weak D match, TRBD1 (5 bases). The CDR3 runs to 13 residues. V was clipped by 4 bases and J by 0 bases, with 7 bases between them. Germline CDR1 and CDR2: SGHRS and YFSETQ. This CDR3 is CASSPGVNTEAFF. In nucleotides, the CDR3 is TGCGCCAGCAGCCCGGGGGTGAACACTGAAGCTTTCTTT.

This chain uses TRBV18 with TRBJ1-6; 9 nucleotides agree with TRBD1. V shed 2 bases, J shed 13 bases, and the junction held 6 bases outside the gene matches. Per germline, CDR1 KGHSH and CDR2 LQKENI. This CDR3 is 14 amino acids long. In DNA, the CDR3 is TGTGCCAGCTCACCAAGGGGACAGGGCTTGCCCCTCCACTTT. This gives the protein CASSPRGQGLPLHF.

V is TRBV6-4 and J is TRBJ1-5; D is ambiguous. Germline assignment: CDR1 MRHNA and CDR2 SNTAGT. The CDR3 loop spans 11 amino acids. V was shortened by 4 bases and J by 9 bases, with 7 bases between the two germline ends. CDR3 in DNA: TGTGCCAGCAGTGGTCCCTGGCCCCAGCATTTT. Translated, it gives CASSGPWPQHF.